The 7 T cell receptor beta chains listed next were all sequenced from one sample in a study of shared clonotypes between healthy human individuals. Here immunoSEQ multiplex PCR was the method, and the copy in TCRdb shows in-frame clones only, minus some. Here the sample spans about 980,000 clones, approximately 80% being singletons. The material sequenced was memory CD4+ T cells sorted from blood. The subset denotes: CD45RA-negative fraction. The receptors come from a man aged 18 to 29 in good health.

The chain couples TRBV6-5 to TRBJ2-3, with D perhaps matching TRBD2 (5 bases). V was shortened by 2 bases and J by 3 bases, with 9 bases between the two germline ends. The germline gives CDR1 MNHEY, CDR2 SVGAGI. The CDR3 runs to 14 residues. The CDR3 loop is CASSYQRGTDTQYF. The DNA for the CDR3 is TGTGCCAGCAGTTACCAACGGGGAACAGATACGCAGTATTTT.

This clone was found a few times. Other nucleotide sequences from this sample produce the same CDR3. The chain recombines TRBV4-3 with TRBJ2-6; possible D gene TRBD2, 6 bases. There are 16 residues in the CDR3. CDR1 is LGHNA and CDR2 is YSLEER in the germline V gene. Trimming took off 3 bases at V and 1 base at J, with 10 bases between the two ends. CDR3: CASSQGRGSGANVLTF. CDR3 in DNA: TGCGCCAGCAGCCAGGGGCGGGGTTCTGGGGCCAACGTCCTGACTTTC.

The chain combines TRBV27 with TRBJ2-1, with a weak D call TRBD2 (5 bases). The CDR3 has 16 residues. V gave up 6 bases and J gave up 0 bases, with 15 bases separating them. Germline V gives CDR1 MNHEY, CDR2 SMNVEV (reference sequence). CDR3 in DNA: TGTGCCAGCAGCTTCTTCCGGGGAAGCTCCTACAATGAGCAGTTCTTC. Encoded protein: CASSFFRGSSYNEQFF.

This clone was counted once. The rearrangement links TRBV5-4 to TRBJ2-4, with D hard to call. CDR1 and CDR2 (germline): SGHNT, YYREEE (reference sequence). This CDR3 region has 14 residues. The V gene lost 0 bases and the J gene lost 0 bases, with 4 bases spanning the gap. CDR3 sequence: CASSLAGAKNIQYF. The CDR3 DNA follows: TGTGCCAGCAGCTTGGCGGGAGCCAAAAACATTCAGTACTTC.

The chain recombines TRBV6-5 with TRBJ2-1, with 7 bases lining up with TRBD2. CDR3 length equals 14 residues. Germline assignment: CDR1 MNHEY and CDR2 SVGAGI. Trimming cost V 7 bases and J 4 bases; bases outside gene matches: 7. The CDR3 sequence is CASKPGTTYNEQFF. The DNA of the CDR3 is TGTGCCAGCAAACCCGGGACTACATACAATGAGCAGTTCTTC.

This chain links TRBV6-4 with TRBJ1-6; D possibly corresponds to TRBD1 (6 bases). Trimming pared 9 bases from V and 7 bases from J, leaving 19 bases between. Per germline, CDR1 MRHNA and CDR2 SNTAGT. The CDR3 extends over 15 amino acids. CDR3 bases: TGTGCCAGTACCGACAACCCAGGGGCCAATTCACCCCTCCACTTT. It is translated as CASTDNPGANSPLHF.

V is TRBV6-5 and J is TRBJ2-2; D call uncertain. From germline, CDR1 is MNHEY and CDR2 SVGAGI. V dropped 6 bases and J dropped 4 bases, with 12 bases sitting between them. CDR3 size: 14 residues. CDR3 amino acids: CASSLYGGTGELFF. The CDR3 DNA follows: TGTGCCAGCAGCCTCTACGGTGGCACCGGGGAGCTGTTTTTT.